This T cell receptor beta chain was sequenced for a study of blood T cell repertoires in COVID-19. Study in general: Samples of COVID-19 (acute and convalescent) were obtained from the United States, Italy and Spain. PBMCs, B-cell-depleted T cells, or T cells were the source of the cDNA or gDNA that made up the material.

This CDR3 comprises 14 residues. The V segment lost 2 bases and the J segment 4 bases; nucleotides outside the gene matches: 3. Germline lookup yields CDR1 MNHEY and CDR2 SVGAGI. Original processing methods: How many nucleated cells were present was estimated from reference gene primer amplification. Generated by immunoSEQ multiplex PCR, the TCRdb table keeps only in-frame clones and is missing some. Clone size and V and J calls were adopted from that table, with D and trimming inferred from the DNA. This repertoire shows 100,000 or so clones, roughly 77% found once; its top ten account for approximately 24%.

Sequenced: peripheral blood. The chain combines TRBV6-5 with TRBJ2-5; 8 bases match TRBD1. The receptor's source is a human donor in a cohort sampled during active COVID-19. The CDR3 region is CASSYGTGGETQYF. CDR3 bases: TGTGCCAGCAGTTACGGGACAGGCGGAGAGACCCAGTACTTC.